This T cell receptor (beta chain) was identified in a study of T-cell reconstitution after alpha-beta-depleted transplantation in children. Preparation of the TCRbeta library was carried out with unique molecular identifiers. A single record per CDR3 protein comes from TCRdb applying MiXCR to the PCR reads. The sample includes 75,000 to 100,000 distinct CDR3 sequences, roughly 7.7% of them seen just once. This clonotype came up many times. The J segment lost 7 bases and the V segment lost 1 base, leaving 13 bases of the junction unmatched. Germline CDR1 is DFQATT and CDR2 is SNEGSKA (reference sequence). The CDR3 is 17 residues long.

Sequencing used PBMCs from the stem cell graft donor, obtained from the stem cell graft. The clonotype was recovered from a human donor who donated a stem cell graft to a child with congenital amegakaryocytic thrombocytopenia. This chain joins TRBV20-1 and TRBJ2-1; 10 nucleotides agree with TRBD2. CDR3 bases: TGCAGTGCTAGAGGCGAGGTAGGACTAGCGGTCGGGAATGAGCAGTTCTTC. Its protein product is CSARGEVGLAVGNEQFF.